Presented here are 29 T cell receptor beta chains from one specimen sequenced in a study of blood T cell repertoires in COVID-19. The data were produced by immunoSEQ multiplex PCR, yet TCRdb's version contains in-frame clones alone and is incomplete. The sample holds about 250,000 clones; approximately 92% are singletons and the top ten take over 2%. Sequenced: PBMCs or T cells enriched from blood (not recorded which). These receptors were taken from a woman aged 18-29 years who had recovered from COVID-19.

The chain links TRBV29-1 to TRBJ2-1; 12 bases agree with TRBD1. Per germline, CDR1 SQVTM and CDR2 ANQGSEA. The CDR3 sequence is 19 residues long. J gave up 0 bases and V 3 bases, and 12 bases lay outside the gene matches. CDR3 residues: CSVEFWDRGPSFSYNEQFF. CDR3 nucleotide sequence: TGCAGCGTTGAGTTTTGGGACAGGGGGCCTTCCTTCTCCTACAATGAGCAGTTCTTC.

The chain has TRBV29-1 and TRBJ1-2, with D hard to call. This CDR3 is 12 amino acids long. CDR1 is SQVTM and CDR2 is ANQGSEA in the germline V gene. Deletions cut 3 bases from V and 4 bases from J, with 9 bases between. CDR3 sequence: CSVEAPPYGYTF. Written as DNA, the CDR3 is TGCAGCGTTGAGGCTCCCCCCTATGGCTACACCTTC.

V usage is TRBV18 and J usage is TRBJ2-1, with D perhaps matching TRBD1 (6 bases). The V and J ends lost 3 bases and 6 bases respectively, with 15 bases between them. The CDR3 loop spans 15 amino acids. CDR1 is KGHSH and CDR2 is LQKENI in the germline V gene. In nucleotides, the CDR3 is TGTGCCAGCTCACCCGGGACAAATATCCCCAATGAGCAGTTCTTC. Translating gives CASSPGTNIPNEQFF.

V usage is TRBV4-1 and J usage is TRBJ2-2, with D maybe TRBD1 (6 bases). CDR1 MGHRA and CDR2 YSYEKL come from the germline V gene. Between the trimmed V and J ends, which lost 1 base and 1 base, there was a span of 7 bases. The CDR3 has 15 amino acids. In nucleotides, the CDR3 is TGCGCCAGCAGCCAAGCGGGACAGAACACCGGGGAGCTGTTTTTT. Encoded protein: CASSQAGQNTGELFF.

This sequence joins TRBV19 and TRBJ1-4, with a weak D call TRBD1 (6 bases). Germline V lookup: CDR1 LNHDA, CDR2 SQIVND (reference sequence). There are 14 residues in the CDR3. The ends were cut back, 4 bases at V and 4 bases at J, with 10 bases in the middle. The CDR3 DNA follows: TGTGCCAGTAGTACGGGAGGGGGTAATGAAAAACTGTTTTTT. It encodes CASSTGGGNEKLFF.

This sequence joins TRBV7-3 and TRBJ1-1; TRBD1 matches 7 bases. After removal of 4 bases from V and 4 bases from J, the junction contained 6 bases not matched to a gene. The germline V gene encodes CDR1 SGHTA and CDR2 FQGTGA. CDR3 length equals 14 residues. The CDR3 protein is CASSSQGGGTEAFF. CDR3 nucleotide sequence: TGTGCCAGCAGCTCGCAAGGGGGCGGCACTGAAGCTTTCTTT.

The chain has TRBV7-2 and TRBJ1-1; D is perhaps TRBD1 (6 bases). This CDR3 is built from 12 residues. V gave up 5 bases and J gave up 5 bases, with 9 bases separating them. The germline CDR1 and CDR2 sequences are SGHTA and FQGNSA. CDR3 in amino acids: CASSKGGTEAFF. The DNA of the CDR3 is TGTGCCAGCAGCAAAGGGGGTACTGAAGCTTTCTTT.

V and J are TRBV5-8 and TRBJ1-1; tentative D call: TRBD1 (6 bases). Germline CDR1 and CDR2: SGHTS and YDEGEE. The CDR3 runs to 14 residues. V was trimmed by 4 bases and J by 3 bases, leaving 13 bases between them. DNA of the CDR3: TGTGCCAGCAGCGTTTTGGACAGACACACTGAAGCTTTCTTT. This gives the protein CASSVLDRHTEAFF.

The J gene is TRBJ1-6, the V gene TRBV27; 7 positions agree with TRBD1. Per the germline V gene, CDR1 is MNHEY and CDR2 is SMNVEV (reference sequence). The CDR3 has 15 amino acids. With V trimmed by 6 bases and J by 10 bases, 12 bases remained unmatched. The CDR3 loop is CASSTRDSLNSPLHF. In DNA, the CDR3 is TGTGCCAGCAGCACCAGGGACAGTCTAAACTCACCCCTCCACTTT.

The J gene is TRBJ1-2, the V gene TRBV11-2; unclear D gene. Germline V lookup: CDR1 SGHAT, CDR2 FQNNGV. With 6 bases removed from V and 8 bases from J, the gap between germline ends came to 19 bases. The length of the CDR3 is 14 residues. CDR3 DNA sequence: TGTGCCAGCAGGTCCCTGGGGAGGGAACGAGGCTACACCTTC. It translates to CASRSLGRERGYTF.

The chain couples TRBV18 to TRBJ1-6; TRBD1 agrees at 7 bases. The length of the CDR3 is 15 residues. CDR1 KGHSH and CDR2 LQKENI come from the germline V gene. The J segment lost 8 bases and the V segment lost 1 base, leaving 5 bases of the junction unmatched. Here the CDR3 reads CASSPRAGTDSPLHF. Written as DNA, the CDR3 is TGTGCCAGCTCACCACGGGCAGGGACAGATTCACCCCTCCACTTT.

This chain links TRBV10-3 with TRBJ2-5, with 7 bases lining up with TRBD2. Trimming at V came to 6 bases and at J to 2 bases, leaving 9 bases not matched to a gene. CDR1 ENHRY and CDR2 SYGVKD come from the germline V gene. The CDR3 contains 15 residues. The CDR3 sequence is CAIRGGASTQETQYF. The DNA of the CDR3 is TGTGCCATCAGGGGAGGGGCTAGTACGCAAGAGACCCAGTACTTC.

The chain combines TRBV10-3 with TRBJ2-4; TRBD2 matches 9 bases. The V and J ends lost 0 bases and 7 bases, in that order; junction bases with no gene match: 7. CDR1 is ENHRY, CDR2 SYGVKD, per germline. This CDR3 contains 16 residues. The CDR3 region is CAISESGAGGPNIQYF. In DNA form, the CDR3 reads TGTGCCATCAGTGAGTCGGGTGCGGGGGGGCCTAACATTCAGTACTTC.

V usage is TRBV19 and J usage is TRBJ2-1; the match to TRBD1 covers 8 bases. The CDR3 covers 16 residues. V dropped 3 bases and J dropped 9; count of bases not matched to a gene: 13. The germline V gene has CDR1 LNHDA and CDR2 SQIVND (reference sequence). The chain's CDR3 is CASSIPTGALLGEQFF. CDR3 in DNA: TGTGCCAGTAGTATCCCGACAGGGGCCCTGTTGGGTGAGCAGTTCTTC.

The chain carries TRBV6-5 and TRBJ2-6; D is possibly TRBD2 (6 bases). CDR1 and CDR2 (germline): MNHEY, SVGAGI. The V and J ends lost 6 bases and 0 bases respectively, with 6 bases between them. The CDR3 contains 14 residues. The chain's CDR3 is CASRAGSGANVLTF. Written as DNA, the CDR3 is TGTGCCAGCAGAGCGGGCTCTGGGGCCAACGTCCTGACTTTC.

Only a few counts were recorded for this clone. The CDR3 DNA reads as TGCGCCAGCAGCCTCAAGACAGGGGGGAACACTGAAGCTTTCTTT. Protein product: CASSLKTGGNTEAFF. This chain links TRBV5-1 with TRBJ1-1, with TRBD1 matching 9 bases. V lost 4 bases, J lost 1 base, and 5 bases stayed unmatched. CDR1 is SGHRS, CDR2 YFSETQ, per germline. This CDR3 spans 15 amino acids.

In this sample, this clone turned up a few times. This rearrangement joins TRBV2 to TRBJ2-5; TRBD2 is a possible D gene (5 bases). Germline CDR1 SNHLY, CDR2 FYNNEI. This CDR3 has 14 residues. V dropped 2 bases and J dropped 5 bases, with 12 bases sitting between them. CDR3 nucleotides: TGTGCCAGCAGTGAATATGCGGGTCGGGAGACCCAGTACTTC. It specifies CASSEYAGRETQYF.

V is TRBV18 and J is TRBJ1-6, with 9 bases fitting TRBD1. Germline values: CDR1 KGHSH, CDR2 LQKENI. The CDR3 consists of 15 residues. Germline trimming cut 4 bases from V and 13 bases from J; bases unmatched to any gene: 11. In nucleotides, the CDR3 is TGTGCCAGCTCACTACTACAGGGGGCGCGATCGCCCCTCCACTTT. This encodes CASSLLQGARSPLHF. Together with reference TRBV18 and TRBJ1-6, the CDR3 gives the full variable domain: NAGVMQNPRHLVRRRGQEARLRCSPMKGHSHVYWYRQLPEEGLKFMVYLQKENIIDESGMPKERFSAEFPKEGPSILRIQQVVRGDSAAYFCASSLLQGARSPLHFGNGTRLTVT.

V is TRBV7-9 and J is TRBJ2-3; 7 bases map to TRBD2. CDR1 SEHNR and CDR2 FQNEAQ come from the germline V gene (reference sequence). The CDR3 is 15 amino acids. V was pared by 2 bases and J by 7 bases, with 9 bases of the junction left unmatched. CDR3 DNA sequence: TGTGCCAGCAGCTTATCGCGGGAGCACTTCAATACGCAGTATTTT. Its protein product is CASSLSREHFNTQYF.

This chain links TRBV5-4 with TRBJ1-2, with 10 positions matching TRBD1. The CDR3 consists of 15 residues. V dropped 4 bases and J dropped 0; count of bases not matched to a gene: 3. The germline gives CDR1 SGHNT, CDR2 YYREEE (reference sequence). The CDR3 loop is CASSPGQGANYGYTF. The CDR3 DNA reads TGTGCCAGCAGCCCTGGACAGGGGGCTAACTATGGCTACACCTTC.

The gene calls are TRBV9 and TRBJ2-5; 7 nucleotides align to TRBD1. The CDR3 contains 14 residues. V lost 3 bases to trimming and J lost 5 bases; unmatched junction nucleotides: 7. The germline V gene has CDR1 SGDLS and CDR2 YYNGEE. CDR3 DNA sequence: TGTGCCAGCAGCGGAGGCCGCAGGGGGGAGACCCAGTACTTC. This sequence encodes CASSGGRRGETQYF.

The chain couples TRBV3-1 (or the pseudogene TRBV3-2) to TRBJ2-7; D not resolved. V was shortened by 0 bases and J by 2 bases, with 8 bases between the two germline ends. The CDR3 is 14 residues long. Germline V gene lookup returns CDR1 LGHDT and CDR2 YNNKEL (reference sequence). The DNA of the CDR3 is TGTGCCAGCAGCCAAGAATACGGAGCCTACGAGCAGTACTTC. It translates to CASSQEYGAYEQYF.

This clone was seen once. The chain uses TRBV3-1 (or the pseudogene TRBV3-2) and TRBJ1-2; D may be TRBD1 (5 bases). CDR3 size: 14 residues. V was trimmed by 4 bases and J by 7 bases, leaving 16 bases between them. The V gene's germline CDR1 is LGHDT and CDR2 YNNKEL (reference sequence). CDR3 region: CASSPSGHSGGYTF. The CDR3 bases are TGTGCCAGCAGCCCAAGTGGACATTCGGGTGGCTACACCTTC.

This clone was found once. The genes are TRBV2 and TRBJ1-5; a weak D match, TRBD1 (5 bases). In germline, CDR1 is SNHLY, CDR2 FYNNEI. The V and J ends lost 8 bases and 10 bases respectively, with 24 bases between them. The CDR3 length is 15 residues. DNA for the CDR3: TGTGCCAGCGCGCATCGGCTGCCGCCGGGGGATCCCCAGCATTTT. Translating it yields CASAHRLPPGDPQHF.

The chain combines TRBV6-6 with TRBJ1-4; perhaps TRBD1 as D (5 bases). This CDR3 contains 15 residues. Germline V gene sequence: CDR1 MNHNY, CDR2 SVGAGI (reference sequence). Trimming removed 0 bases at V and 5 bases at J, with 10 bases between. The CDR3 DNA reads TGTGCCAGCAGTTACTCGGGTCAGGGAAATGAAAAACTGTTTTTT. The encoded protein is CASSYSGQGNEKLFF.

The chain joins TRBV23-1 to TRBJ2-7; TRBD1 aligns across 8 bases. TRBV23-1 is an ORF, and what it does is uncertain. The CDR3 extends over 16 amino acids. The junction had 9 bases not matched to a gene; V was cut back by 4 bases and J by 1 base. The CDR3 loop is CASSRGRGTGSYEQYF. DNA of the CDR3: TGCGCCAGCAGTCGAGGCCGCGGGACAGGTTCCTACGAGCAGTACTTC.

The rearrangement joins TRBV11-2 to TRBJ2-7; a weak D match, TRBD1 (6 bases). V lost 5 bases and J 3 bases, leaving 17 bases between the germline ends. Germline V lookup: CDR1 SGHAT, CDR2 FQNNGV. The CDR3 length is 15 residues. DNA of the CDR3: TGTGCCAGCAGCGATTCCGGGACACCTATCTACGAGCAGTACTTC. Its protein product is CASSDSGTPIYEQYF. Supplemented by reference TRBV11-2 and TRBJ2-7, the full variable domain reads EAGVAQSPRYKIIEKRQSVAFWCNPISGHATLYWYQQILGQGPKLLIQFQNNGVVDDSQLPKDRFSAERLKGVDSTLKIQPAKLEDSAVYLCASSDSGTPIYEQYFGPGTRLTVT.

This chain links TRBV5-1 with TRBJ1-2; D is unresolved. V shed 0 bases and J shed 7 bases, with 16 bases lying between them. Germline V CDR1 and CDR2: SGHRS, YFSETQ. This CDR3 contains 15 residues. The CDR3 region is CASSLGTLGGGGYTF. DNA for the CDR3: TGCGCCAGCAGCTTGGGTACTCTAGGCGGTGGTGGCTACACCTTC.

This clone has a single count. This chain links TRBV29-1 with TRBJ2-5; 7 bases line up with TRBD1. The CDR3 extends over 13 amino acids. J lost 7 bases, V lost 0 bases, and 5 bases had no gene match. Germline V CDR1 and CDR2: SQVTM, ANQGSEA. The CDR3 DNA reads TGCAGCGTTGAAGATGACAGGGAAGGGACCCAGTACTTC. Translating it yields CSVEDDREGTQYF.